The 4 T cell receptor beta chains below come from one sample, sequenced in a study of T-cell memory formation after mild COVID-19. MiXCR was run by TCRdb on the 5' RACE reads, yielding one entry per CDR3 protein. Of under 110,000 distinct CDR3 sequences in the sample, 9.5% to 15% were seen once. The sequencing sample was made of PBMCs or a T cell subset sorted from them (not recorded which). The receptors derive from an adult woman who had mild COVID-19 (a few samples of this study predate the infection). Cell type and time point are not known.

A few counts support this clonotype. This sequence joins TRBV7-3 and TRBJ2-2, with 12 bases lining up with TRBD2. The CDR3 loop spans 21 amino acids. CDR1 SGHTA and CDR2 FQGTGA come from the germline V gene. V trimming: 5 bases; J trimming: 4 bases; junction bases outside the gene matches: 20. The CDR3: CASSPQLGDMGLAGGTGELFF. Written as DNA, the CDR3 is TGTGCCAGCAGCCCCCAATTGGGAGACATGGGACTAGCGGGCGGCACCGGGGAGCTGTTTTTT.

The chain combines TRBV7-8 with TRBJ2-1; D is unclear. This CDR3 is 13 amino acids long. Per the germline V gene, CDR1 is SGHVS and CDR2 is FQNEAQ. Trimming cost V 7 bases and J 5 bases, with 12 bases left between them. CDR3 in amino acids: CASIGERDNEQFF. Here the CDR3 DNA reads TGTGCCAGCATCGGAGAACGCGACAATGAGCAGTTCTTC. The variable domain in full, completed from reference TRBV7-8 and TRBJ2-1, reads GAGVSQSPRYKVAKRGQDVALRCDPISGHVSLFWYQQALGQGPEFLTYFQNEAQLDKSGLPSDRFFAERPEGSVSTLKIQRTQQEDSAVYLCASIGERDNEQFFGPGTRLTVL.

The chain joins TRBV4-2 to TRBJ1-2; 7 bases match TRBD1. Germline lookup yields CDR1 LGHNA and CDR2 YNFKEQ. CDR3 length: 15 amino acids. Trimming took 5 bases from V and 5 from J; bases not matched to a gene: 11. The DNA of the CDR3 is TGTGCCAGCAGCTACTCCCGACAGGGCGGATATGGCTACACCTTC. Encoded protein: CASSYSRQGGYGYTF.

This clonotype came up a few times. The chain combines TRBV7-9 with TRBJ2-3; D uncertain. In germline, CDR1 is SEHNR, CDR2 FQNEAQ (reference sequence). Between the trimmed V and J ends, which lost 6 bases and 2 bases, there was a span of 12 bases. There are 14 residues in the CDR3. Here the CDR3 reads CASSPLGDTDTQYF. The CDR3 region has the DNA TGTGCCAGCAGTCCCCTCGGCGACACAGATACGCAGTATTTT.